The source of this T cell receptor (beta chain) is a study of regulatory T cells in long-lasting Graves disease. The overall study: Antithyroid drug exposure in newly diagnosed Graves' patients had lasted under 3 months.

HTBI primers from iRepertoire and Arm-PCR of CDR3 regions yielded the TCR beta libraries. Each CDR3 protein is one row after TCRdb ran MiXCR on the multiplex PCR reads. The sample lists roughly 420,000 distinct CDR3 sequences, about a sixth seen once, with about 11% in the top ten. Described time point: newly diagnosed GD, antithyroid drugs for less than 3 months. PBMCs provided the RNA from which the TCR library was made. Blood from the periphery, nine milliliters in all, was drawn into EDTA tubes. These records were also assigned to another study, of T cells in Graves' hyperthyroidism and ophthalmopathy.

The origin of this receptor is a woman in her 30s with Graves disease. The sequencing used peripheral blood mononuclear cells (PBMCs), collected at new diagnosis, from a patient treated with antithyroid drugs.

In nucleotides, the CDR3 is TGCAGCGTTGAACCTAACCCCGGGACAGGGGAAGAGACCCAGTACTTC. Its translation is CSVEPNPGTGEETQYF. The V call is TRBV29-1, the J call TRBJ2-5, with 10 bases fitting TRBD1. The CDR3 is 16 residues long. In germline, CDR1 is SQVTM, CDR2 ANQGSEA. Losses at the gene ends were 2 bases for V and 3 bases for J; bases not matched to a gene: 9.